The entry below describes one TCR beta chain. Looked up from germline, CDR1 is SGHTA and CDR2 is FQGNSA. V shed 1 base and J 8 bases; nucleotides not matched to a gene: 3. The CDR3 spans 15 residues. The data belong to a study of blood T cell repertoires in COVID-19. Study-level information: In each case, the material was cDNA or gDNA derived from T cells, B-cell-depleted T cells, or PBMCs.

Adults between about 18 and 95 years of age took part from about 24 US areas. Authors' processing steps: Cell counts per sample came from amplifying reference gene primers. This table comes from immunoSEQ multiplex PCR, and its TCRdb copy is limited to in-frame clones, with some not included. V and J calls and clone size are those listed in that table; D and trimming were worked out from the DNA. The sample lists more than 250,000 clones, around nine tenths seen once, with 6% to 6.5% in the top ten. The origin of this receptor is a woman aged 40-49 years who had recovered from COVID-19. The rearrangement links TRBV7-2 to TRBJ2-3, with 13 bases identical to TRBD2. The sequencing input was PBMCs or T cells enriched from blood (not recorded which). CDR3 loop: CASSLGLAGGGTQYF. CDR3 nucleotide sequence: TGTGCCAGCAGCTTAGGACTAGCGGGAGGAGGTACGCAGTATTTT.